This TCR beta chain came from a study of cytomegalovirus exposure and HLA in healthy donors. Overall study context: Most donors, about 82% of roughly 400 genotyped, fell in the Caucasian-associated ancestry cluster.

Study-level findings and limits: Fewer N-insertions (relative to the roughly 720-donor mean) were reportedly seen in an Asian-associated ancestry cluster in a later analysis. Some segments of the V type, notably TRBV6-2 and TRBV6-3, were excluded as indistinguishable.

Comment on this clone: The antigen is undetermined.

Trimming left V 0 bases short and J 9 bases short, with 14 bases between. CDR1 and CDR2 (germline): SGDLS, YYNGEE. The CDR3 spans 14 residues. PCR primers comprised 60 Vbeta and 13 Jbeta primers. Generated by immunoSEQ multiplex PCR, the TCRdb table keeps only in-frame clones and is missing some. The sample consists of almost 200,000 clones, approximately 85% of them appearing once. Sequenced: PBMCs. The TCR originated in a woman aged 45-65 years in good health and CMV-seronegative. The chain employs TRBV9 and TRBJ2-3; D possibly corresponds to TRBD1 (7 bases). The CDR3 loop reads CASSVEAGGGTQYF. CDR3 DNA sequence: TGTGCCAGCAGCGTAGAGGCAGGGGGAGGCACGCAGTATTTT. Supplemented by reference TRBV9 and TRBJ2-3, the full variable domain reads DSGVTQTPKHLITATGQRVTLRCSPRSGDLSVYWYQQSLDQGLQFLIQYYNGEERAKGNILERFSAQQFPDLHSELNLSSLELGDSALYFCASSVEAGGGTQYFGPGTRLTVL.